The clone carrying this T cell receptor (beta chain) was detected ten times or more. These data belong to a study of CD8+CD57+ T cells in acquired aplastic anemia. V lost 2 bases to trimming and J lost 0 bases, with 13 bases between them. This CDR3 contains 17 residues. Germline-derived CDR1 and CDR2 are MNHEY and SVGAGI. CDR3 and TCR beta VDJ profiling relied on a genomic DNA template. Via MiXCR, TCRdb re-called the reads, giving one row per CDR3 protein. Among fewer than 150,000 distinct CDR3 sequences listed, roughly 50% were seen once. The specimen sequenced was sorted CD4+, CD8+, or CD8+CD57+ T cells (not recorded which) from PBMCs. This TCR derives from a human donor in good health, serving as a control. The rearrangement uses TRBV6-5 and TRBJ1-4; D gene uncertain. The CDR3 nucleotides are TGTGCCAGCAGTTACAAGGTCGCGGAAACAACTAATGAAAAACTGTTTTTT. Protein product: CASSYKVAETTNEKLFF.